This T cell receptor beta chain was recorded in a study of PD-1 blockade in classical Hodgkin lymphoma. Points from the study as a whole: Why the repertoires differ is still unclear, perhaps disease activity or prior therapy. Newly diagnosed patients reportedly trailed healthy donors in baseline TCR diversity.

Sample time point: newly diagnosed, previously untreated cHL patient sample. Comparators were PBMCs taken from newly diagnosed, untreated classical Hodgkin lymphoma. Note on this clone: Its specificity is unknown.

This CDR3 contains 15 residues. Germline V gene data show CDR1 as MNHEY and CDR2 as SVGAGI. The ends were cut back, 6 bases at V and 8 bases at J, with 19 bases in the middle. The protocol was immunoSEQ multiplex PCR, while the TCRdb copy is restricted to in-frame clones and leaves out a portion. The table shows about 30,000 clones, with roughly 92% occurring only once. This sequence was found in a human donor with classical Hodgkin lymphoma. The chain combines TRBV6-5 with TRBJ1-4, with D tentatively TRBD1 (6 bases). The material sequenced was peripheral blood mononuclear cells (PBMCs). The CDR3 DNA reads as TGTGCCAGCAGGTTACTGAGGAGGGGGGGCGAAAAACTGTTTTTT. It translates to CASRLLRRGGEKLFF.